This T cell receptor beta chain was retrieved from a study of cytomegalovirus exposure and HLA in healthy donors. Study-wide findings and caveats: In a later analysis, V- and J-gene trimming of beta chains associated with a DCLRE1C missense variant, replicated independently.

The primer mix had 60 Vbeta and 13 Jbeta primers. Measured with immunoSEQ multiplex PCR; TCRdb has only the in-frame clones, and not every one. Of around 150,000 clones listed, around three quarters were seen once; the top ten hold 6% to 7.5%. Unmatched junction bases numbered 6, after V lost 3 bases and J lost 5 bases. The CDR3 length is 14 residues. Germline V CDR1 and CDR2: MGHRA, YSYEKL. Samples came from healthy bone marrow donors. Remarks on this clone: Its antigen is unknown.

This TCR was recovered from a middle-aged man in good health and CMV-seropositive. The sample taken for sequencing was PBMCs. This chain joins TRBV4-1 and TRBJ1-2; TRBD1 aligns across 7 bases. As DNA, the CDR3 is TGCGCCAGCAGCCAGCCGGGACAGAAGTATGGCTACACCTTC. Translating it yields CASSQPGQKYGYTF.